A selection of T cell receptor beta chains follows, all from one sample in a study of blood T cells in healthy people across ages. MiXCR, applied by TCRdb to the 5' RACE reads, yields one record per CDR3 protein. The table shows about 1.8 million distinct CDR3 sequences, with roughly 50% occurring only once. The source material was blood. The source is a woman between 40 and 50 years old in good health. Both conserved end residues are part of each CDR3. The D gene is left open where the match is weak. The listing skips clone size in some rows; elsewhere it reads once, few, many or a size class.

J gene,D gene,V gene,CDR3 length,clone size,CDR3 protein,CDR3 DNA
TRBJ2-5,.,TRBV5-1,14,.,CASSELTGGETQYF,TGCGCCAGCAGCGAACTAACTGGAGGAGAGACCCAGTACTTC
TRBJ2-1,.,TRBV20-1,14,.,CSARLEVGLNEQFF,TGCAGTGCTAGACTAGAGGTGGGATTGAATGAGCAGTTCTTC
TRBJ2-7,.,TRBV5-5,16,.,CASSLFSGQLTYEQYF,TGTGCCAGCAGCTTGTTTAGCGGACAGCTTACCTACGAGCAGTACTTC
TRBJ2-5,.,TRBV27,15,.,CASSPWTGYQETQYF,TGTGCCAGCAGTCCTTGGACTGGCTACCAAGAGACCCAGTACTTC
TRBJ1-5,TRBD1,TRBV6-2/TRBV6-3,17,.,CASSLIPRTGSNQPQHF,TGTGCCAGCAGTTTAATACCCCGGACAGGGAGCAATCAGCCCCAGCATTTT
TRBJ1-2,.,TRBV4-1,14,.,CASSQDGTHYGYTF,TGCGCCAGCAGCCAAGATGGTACACACTATGGCTACACCTTC
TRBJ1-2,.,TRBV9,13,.,CASSSRDPYGYTF,TGTGCCAGCAGCTCCCGGGACCCCTATGGCTACACCTTC
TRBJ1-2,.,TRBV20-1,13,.,CSVIQGLRYGYTF,TGCAGTGTAATACAGGGTCTCCGCTATGGCTACACCTTC
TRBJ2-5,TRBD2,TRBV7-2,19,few,CASSLPPIAAGGYQETQYF,TGTGCCAGCAGCTTACCCCCCATCGCAGCGGGGGGCTACCAAGAGACCCAGTACTTC
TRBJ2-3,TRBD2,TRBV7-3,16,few,CASSLSGGRGTDTQYF,TGTGCCAGCAGCCTTAGCGGGGGACGGGGCACAGATACGCAGTATTTT
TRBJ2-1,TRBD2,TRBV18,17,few,CASSPRLGGGADNEQFF,TGTGCCAGCTCACCACGGCTTGGCGGGGGGGCCGATAATGAGCAGTTCTTC
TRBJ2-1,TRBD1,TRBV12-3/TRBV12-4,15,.,CASRRTGGTGNEQFF,TGTGCCAGCAGAAGAACAGGGGGCACAGGGAATGAGCAGTTCTTC
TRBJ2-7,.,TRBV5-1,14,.,CASTPRAGHYEQYF,TGCGCCAGCACCCCTCGGGCAGGGCACTACGAGCAGTACTTC